The present TCR beta chain was sequenced within a study of CD8 T cells in ankylosing spondylitis. Study observations and caveats: For ankylosing spondylitis blood, a TCR beta motif of under 10 highly homologous variants appeared characteristic. Clones linked with disease were CD8+ and fairly uncommon in the peripheral blood.

The sample holds a few counts of this clonotype. The antigen is not known. Quantitative molecular-barcoded 5'-RACE generated the TCR beta libraries. TCRdb re-called the 5' RACE reads with MiXCR, one entry per CDR3 protein. Of around 120,000 distinct CDR3 sequences detected, about a tenth appear once; the ten largest clones hold approximately 3.4%. CDR3 size: 19 residues. The V and J ends lost 8 bases and 4 bases, in that order; junction bases with no gene match: 20. The origin of this receptor is a male donor with ankylosing spondylitis or in good health (not recorded which). What was sequenced was blood, either unsorted or a sorted T cell fraction (not recorded which). The chain carries TRBV12-3 or TRBV12-4 and TRBJ1-4, with 9 bases that match TRBD1. Here the CDR3 DNA reads TGTGCCAGCTCCCTTAGCCCGGGATACCGGGACAGGGTTAATGAAAAACTGTTTTTT. It translates to CASSLSPGYRDRVNEKLFF.